This T cell receptor beta chain was captured by sequencing in a study of OX40 agonist ivuxolimab in advanced cancers. In the study overall: Ivuxolimab was an agonistic, fully human IgG2 monoclonal antibody directed against OX40 (CD134), a costimulatory receptor. Intravenous ivuxolimab was administered to patients every 2 weeks at six dose levels: 0.01, 0.1, 0.3, 1.5, 3 and 10 mg/kg. Among the roughly 52 dose-escalation patients, about 20 had hepatocellular carcinoma, approximately 15 melanoma, 9 renal cell carcinoma and 9 head and neck cancer. In the dose-escalation cohort, roughly 80% of patients were male, and the mean age was approximately 64 years, with a range of roughly 20 to 80. Patients were allowed to have had prior anti-PD-1, anti-PD-L1 or anti-CTLA-4 therapy, and less than 45% of the dose-escalation patients had previously received checkpoint inhibitors. Partial responses occurred in three dose-escalation patients, of whom one had hepatocellular carcinoma and two had cutaneous melanoma. The point of sequencing TCRbeta in the periphery was to test whether ivuxolimab changed TCR sequence diversity and drove clonal T-cell expansion. The paper covers the monotherapy dose-escalation part of the phase I ivuxolimab trial, which included N ≈ 50 patients. Beyond this particular receptor, the publication reports: At doses of 0.1 to 3.0 mg/kg, clonal expansion of both CD4+ and CD8+ blood T cells was observed from baseline to week 6. Which antigens the clonally expanded peripheral T cells were specific for was not determined. Low levels of normalized T-cell clonal expansion were also seen in some nonresponding patients. In partial responders in the 0.1-3.0 mg/kg groups, normalized peripheral clonal expansion was found to be among the lowest, especially among CD8+ T cells. After ivuxolimab, more expanded clones were found on average in CD8+ T cells than in CD4+ T cells.

Genomic DNA was extracted from sorted cells for sequencing of the TCRbeta CDR3 region. The immunoSEQ Assay was used to sequence the TCRbeta CDR3 regions. What TCRdb holds here is the immuneACCESS table cut down to in-frame rearrangements. Part of the clones is not present; checked against another copy, under half of the missing clones reflect an unresolved V gene, and the others are unexplained. Present in this sample are 150,000 to 190,000 clones, approximately 94% of which were seen just once. About 0.3% of the sample comes from the top ten. CDR1 SGHDT and CDR2 YYEEEE are derived from the germline V gene. The junction carries 12 bases between V and J, which are trimmed by 4 bases and 1 base respectively. The CDR3 starts with the cysteine, ends with the phenylalanine, and has 14 residues. Only the CDR3 portion is preserved as DNA: 42 bases, with reading frame beginning at the first base. The trial excluded patients who had a history of autoimmune disease or were on systemic immunosuppression. Peripheral blood for TCR sequencing was collected from all dose cohorts at baseline, on cycle 4 day 1, and on cycle 7 day 1. The samples were taken from a phase I, first-in-human, multicenter, open-label dose-escalation trial of ivuxolimab. Adults with locally advanced or metastatic melanoma, renal cell carcinoma, hepatocellular carcinoma or head and neck squamous cell carcinoma were enrolled in the trial. Before TCR sequencing, CD4+ T cells and CD8+ T cells were sorted from peripheral blood as separate populations.

On this clone itself: Its specific antigen is unknown. Qualities for individual bases were not recorded, and no much larger clone is one base off.

The input for sequencing was CD4+ or CD8+ T cells sorted from blood, taken in a trial of the OX40 agonist ivuxolimab. The receptor was isolated from an adult with an advanced solid tumor such as melanoma, head and neck, liver or kidney cancer. Recombination joined TRBV5-6 with TRBJ2-7, with the D call perhaps TRBD1 or TRBD2, each one matching 5 bases. The sequenced DNA is TGTGCCAGCAGCATTGGGACCTTGTCCTACGAGCAGTACTTC. Its protein is CASSIGTLSYEQYF.